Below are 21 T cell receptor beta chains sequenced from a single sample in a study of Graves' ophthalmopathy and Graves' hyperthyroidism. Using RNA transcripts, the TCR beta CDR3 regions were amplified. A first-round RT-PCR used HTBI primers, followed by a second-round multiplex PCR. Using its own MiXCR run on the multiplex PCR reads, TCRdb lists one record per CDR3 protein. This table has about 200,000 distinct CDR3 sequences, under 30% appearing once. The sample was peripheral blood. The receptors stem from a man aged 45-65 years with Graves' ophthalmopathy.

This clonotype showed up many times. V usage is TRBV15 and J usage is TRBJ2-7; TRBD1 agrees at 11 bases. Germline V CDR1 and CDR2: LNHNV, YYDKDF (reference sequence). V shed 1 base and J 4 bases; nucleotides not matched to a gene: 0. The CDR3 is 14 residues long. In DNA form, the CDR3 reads TGTGCCACCAGCAGAGGGGACAGGGGGTACGAGCAGTACTTC. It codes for CATSRGDRGYEQYF.

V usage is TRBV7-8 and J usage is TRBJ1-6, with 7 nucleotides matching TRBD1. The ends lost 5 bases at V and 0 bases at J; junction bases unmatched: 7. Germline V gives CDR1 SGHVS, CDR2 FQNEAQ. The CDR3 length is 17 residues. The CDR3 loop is CASSPSTGSSYNSPLHF. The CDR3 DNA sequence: TGTGCCAGCAGCCCCTCGACAGGGAGCTCCTATAATTCACCCCTCCACTTT.

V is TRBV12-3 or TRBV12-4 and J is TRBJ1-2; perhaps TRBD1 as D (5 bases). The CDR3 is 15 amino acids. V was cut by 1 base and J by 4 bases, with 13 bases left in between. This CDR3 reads CASSLGGWGTYGYTF. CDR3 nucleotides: TGTGCCAGCAGTTTAGGGGGGTGGGGGACCTATGGCTACACCTTC.

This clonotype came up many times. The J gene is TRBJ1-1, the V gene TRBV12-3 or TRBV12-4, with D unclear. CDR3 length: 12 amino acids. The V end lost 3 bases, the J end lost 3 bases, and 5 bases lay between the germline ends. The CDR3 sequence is CASSLDYTEAFF. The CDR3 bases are TGTGCCAGCAGTTTGGATTACACTGAAGCTTTCTTT.

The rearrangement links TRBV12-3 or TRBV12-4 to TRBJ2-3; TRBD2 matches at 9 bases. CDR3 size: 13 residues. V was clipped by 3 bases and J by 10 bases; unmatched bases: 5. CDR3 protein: CASSFSPSGAQYF. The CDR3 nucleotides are TGTGCCAGCAGTTTTTCACCTAGCGGGGCGCAGTATTTT.

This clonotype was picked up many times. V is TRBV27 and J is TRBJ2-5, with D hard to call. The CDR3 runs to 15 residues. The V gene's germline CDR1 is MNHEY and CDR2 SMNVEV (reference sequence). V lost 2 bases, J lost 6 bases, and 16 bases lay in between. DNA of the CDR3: TGTGCCAGCAGTTTAGAAAGGTCAAGGGCACAGACCCAGTACTTC. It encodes CASSLERSRAQTQYF.

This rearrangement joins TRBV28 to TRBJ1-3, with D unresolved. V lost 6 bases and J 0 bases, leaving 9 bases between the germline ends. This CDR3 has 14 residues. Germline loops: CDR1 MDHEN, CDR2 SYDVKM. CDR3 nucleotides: TGTGCCAGCAGCCCAGTAGCCTCTGGAAACACCATATATTTT. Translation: CASSPVASGNTIYF.

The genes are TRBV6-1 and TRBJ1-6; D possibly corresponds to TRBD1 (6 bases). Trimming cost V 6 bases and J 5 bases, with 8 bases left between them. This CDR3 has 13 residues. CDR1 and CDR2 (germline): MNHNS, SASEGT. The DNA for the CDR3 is TGTGCCAGCAGGGACAGAAATAATTCACCCCTCCACTTT. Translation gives CASRDRNNSPLHF.

Here the CDR3 DNA reads TGTGCCAGTAGGCTCGACAGGGGGCGCGGGATCCACTATGGCTACACCTTC. Translated: CASRLDRGRGIHYGYTF. The rearrangement joins TRBV19 to TRBJ1-2; 10 nucleotides line up with TRBD1. This CDR3 contains 17 residues. Germline V lookup: CDR1 LNHDA, CDR2 SQIVND (reference sequence). J gave up 3 bases and V 6 bases, and 13 bases lay outside the gene matches.

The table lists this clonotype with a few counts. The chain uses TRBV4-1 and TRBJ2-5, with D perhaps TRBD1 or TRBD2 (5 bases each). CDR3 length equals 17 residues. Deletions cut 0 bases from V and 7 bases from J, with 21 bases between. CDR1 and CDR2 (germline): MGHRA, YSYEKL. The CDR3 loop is CASSQEFHGTGLRTQYF. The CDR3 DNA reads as TGCGCCAGCAGCCAAGAGTTCCACGGGACGGGCCTTAGGACCCAGTACTTC.

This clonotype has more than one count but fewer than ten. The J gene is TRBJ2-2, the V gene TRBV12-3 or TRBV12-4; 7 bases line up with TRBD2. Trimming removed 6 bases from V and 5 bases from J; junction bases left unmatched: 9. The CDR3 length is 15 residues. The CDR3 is CASRTGTMGTGELFF. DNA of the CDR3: TGTGCCAGCAGAACCGGGACTATGGGGACCGGGGAGCTGTTTTTT.

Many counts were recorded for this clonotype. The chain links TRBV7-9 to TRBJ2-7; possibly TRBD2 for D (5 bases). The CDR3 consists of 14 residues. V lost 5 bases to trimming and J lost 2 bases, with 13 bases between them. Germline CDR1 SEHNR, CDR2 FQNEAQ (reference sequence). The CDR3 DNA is TGTGCCAGCAGCCATCCCCGGGGTACCTACGAGCAGTACTTC. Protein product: CASSHPRGTYEQYF.

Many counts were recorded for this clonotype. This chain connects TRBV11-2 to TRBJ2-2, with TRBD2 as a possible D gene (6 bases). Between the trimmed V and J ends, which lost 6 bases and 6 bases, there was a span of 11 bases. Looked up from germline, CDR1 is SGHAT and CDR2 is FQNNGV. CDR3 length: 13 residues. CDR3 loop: CASRTRGPGELFF. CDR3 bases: TGTGCCAGCAGGACTAGAGGCCCCGGGGAGCTGTTTTTT.

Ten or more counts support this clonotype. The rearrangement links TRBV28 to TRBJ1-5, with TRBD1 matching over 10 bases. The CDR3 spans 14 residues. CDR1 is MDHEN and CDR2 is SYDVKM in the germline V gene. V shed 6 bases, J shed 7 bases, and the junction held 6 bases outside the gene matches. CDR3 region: CASSADRGQQPQHF. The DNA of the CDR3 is TGTGCCAGCAGCGCAGACAGGGGGCAACAGCCCCAGCATTTT.

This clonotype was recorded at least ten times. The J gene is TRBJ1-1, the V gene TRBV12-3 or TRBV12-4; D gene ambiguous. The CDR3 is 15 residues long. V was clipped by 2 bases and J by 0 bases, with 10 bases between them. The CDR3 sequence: CASSLYGAVNTEAFF. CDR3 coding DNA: TGTGCCAGCAGTTTATACGGAGCGGTGAACACTGAAGCTTTCTTT.

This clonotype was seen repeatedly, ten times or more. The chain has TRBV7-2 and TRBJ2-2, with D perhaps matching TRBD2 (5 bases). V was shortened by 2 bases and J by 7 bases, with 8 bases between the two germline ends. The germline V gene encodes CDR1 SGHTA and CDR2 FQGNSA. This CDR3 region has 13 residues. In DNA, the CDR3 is TGTGCCAGCAGCTTAACGGGGAGCGGGGAGCTGTTTTTT. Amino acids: CASSLTGSGELFF.

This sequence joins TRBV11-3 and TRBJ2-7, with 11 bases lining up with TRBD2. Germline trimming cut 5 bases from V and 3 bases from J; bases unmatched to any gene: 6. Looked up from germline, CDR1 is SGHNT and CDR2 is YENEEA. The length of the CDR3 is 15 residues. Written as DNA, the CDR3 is TGTGCCAGCAGCCTAAGAACTAGCGGGAGCTACGAGCAGTACTTC. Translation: CASSLRTSGSYEQYF.

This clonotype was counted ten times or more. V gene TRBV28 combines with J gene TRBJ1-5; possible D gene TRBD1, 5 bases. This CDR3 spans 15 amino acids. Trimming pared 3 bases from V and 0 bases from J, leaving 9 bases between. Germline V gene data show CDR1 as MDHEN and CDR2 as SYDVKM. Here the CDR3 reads CASSLRDLSNQPQHF. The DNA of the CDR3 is TGTGCCAGCAGTTTGAGGGACCTTAGCAATCAGCCCCAGCATTTT.

The DNA for the CDR3 is TGTGCCAGCACCTTACTGTACAGGGTTAGTGGCACTGAAGCTTTCTTT. Encoded protein: CASTLLYRVSGTEAFF. The rearrangement uses TRBV5-5 and TRBJ1-1, with D perhaps TRBD1 (6 bases). Trimming pared 6 bases from V and 4 bases from J, leaving 22 bases between. The germline gives CDR1 SGHKS, CDR2 YYEKEE (reference sequence). The CDR3 spans 16 residues. Based on the CDR3 plus reference TRBV5-5 and TRBJ1-1, the full variable domain is DAGVTQSPTHLIKTRGQQVTLRCSPISGHKSVSWYQQVLGQGPQFIFQYYEKEERGRGNFPDRFSARQFPNYSSELNVNALLLGDSALYLCASTLLYRVSGTEAFFGQGTRLTVV.

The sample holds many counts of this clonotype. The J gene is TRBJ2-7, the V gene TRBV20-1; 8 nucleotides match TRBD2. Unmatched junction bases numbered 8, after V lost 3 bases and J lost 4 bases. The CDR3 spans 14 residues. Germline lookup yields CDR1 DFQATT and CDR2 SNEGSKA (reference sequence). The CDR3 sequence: CSARPPGLEYEQYF. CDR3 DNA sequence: TGCAGTGCTAGGCCACCGGGACTAGAATACGAGCAGTACTTC.

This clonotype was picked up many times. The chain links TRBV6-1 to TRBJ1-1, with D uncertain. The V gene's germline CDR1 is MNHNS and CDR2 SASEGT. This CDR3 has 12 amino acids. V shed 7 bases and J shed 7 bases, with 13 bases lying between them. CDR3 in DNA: TGTGCCAGCACAGCCATGGGAGTTGAAGCTTTCTTT. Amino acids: CASTAMGVEAFF.